This TCR beta chain came from a study of blood T cell repertoires in COVID-19. Whole-study context: T cells, B-cell-depleted T cells, or PBMCs provided the cDNA or gDNA that served as material.

CDR1 is MNHEY, CDR2 SVGEGT, per germline. This CDR3 region has 16 residues. Germline trimming cut 4 bases from V and 7 bases from J; bases unmatched to any gene: 7. Repertoires were generated with immunoSEQ multiplex PCR, while TCRdb's copy carries only in-frame clones and drops some. The top ten clones hold approximately 2.9% of a sample with 170,000 or so clones, over 80% of them seen once. This clonotype was sampled from a woman in her sixties with acute or convalescent COVID-19. Specimen: peripheral blood. This chain connects TRBV6-2 or TRBV6-3 to TRBJ2-1; TRBD2 matches 13 bases. CDR3 in DNA: TGTGCCAGCAGTTCGCCGGGACTAGCGGGGAAAAATGAGCAGTTCTTC. It translates to CASSSPGLAGKNEQFF.